The 27 T cell receptor beta chains reported below all come from one sample, sequenced in a study of regulatory T cells in long-lasting Graves disease. Described time point: newly diagnosed GD, antithyroid drugs for less than 3 months. The authors made the TCR library using RNA they extracted from PBMCs. iRepertoire HTBI primers and Arm-PCR of CDR3 regions built TCR beta libraries. TCRdb reanalysed the multiplex PCR reads using MiXCR and keeps one entry per CDR3 protein. This sample has hundreds of thousands of distinct CDR3 sequences, with 15% to 20% found just once. The same specimen was also included in a second study, on T cells in Graves' hyperthyroidism and ophthalmopathy.

Sample: peripheral blood mononuclear cells (PBMCs), taken at new diagnosis, from a patient treated with antithyroid drugs. These receptors were obtained from a woman in her 30s with Graves disease.

This clonotype was counted many times. The chain recombines TRBV15 with TRBJ2-1; 7 positions agree with TRBD1. V trimming: 0 bases; J trimming: 9 bases; junction bases outside the gene matches: 17. The CDR3 has 18 residues. CDR1 is LNHNV and CDR2 is YYDKDF in the germline V gene (reference sequence). The DNA for the CDR3 is TGTGCCACCAGCAGAGATCAGGGAACAGGGGTATGGGCGAGTGAGCAGTTCTTC. Amino acids: CATSRDQGTGVWASEQFF.

This clonotype was observed a handful of times. V and J are TRBV28 and TRBJ1-5, with 10 bases matching TRBD1. This CDR3 region has 16 residues. The germline V gene has CDR1 MDHEN and CDR2 SYDVKM. Trimming took 2 bases from V and 4 from J; bases not matched to a gene: 5. The CDR3 loop is CASSLPGTGENQPQHF. As DNA, the CDR3 is TGTGCCAGCAGTTTACCCGGGACAGGGGAAAATCAGCCCCAGCATTTT.

The chain is built from TRBV3-1 and TRBJ2-3; 8 bases line up with TRBD1. The V and J ends lost 4 bases and 6 bases, in that order; junction bases with no gene match: 6. The CDR3 is 14 amino acids. Germline V gene lookup returns CDR1 LGHDT and CDR2 YNNKEL (reference sequence). CDR3 bases: TGTGCCAGCAGCCCGGACAGGGCCTCCGATACGCAGTATTTT. As protein: CASSPDRASDTQYF.

This clonotype has a handful of counts. The chain carries TRBV13 and TRBJ2-1; TRBD2 might be the D (5 bases). Trimming took off 7 bases at V and 5 bases at J, with 15 bases between the two ends. Per germline, CDR1 PRHDT and CDR2 FYEKMQ (reference sequence). This CDR3 has 14 amino acids. DNA for the CDR3: TGTGCCAGCAACCACGGACTCTGGGACAATGAGCAGTTCTTC. This sequence encodes CASNHGLWDNEQFF.

This clonotype has ten or more counts. The V call is TRBV2, the J call TRBJ1-1; tentative D call: TRBD1 (5 bases). The V gene's germline CDR1 is SNHLY and CDR2 FYNNEI. The CDR3 is made up of 14 amino acids. Deletions cut 6 bases from V and 6 bases from J, with 17 bases between. This chain's CDR3 is CASRADSTISEAFF. The CDR3 DNA sequence: TGTGCCAGCAGAGCCGACAGTACGATCTCTGAAGCTTTCTTT. Complete variable domain (other parts from reference TRBV2 and TRBJ1-1): EPEVTQTPSHQVTQMGQEVILRCVPISNHLYFYWYRQILGQKVEFLVSFYNNEISEKSEIFDDQFSVERPDGSNFTLKIRSTKLEDSAMYFCASRADSTISEAFFGQGTRLTVV.

This clonotype has a count of ten or more. This rearrangement joins TRBV2 to TRBJ2-1; 14 bases are shared with TRBD2. This CDR3 region has 13 residues. V shed 9 bases, J shed 7 bases, and the junction held 2 bases outside the gene matches. CDR1 is SNHLY and CDR2 is FYNNEI in the germline V gene. As DNA, the CDR3 is TGTGCCAGTGGACTAGCGGGAGGTAATGAGCAGTTCTTC. It codes for CASGLAGGNEQFF.

This rearrangement joins TRBV29-1 to TRBJ2-1, with a tentative D call TRBD2 (6 bases). The CDR3 runs 16 residues. Trimming removed 5 bases from V and 2 bases from J, with 19 bases in between. Germline V gene lookup returns CDR1 SQVTM and CDR2 ANQGSEA. The CDR3 is CSVHPRGGPPYNEQFF. The CDR3 DNA reads as TGCAGCGTTCACCCGCGGGGTGGTCCCCCCTACAATGAGCAGTTCTTC.

This clonotype was observed at least ten times. The chain couples TRBV5-1 to TRBJ2-7; the match to TRBD1 covers 8 bases. J was trimmed by 3 bases and V by 0 bases; bases with no gene match: 2. Looked up from germline, CDR1 is SGHRS and CDR2 is YFSETQ. This CDR3 region has 14 residues. The CDR3, as DNA: TGCGCCAGCAGCTTGGACGGACAGGGCTACGAGCAGTACTTC. This translates into CASSLDGQGYEQYF.

This clonotype was seen more than once but under ten times. The chain carries TRBV6-2 or TRBV6-3 and TRBJ1-2; TRBD1 matches 8 bases. Trimming at V came to 8 bases and at J to 3 bases, leaving 14 bases not matched to a gene. CDR3 length: 16 amino acids. Germline V CDR1 and CDR2: MNHEY, SVGEGT. The CDR3 coding sequence is TGTGCCAGCGCTCCGATCGGGGACAGGAAATACTATGGCTACACCTTC. Its translation: CASAPIGDRKYYGYTF.

The chain couples TRBV2 to TRBJ1-2, with 7 bases identical to TRBD1. The CDR3 loop spans 10 amino acids. Germline V gene sequence: CDR1 SNHLY, CDR2 FYNNEI. Germline trimming cut 6 bases from V and 10 bases from J; bases unmatched to any gene: 2. The CDR3 is CASRGQIYTF. The DNA for the CDR3 is TGTGCCAGCAGGGGACAGATCTACACCTTC.

This chain joins TRBV5-6 and TRBJ2-1, with D perhaps matching TRBD1 (6 bases). Trimming removed 2 bases at V and 0 bases at J, with 24 bases between. This CDR3 comprises 20 residues. Germline CDR1 SGHDT, CDR2 YYEEEE. CDR3 nucleotides: TGTGCCAGCAGCTTCTTACGAGGGACAAAACCTCGCAGCTCCTACAATGAGCAGTTCTTC. The encoded protein is CASSFLRGTKPRSSYNEQFF.

The gene calls are TRBV4-1 and TRBJ1-2, with 9 bases fitting TRBD1. Germline trimming cut 1 base from V and 7 bases from J; bases unmatched to any gene: 7. There are 15 residues in the CDR3. Germline CDR1 MGHRA, CDR2 YSYEKL. This chain's CDR3 is CASSQGPRQGGGYTF. For the CDR3, the DNA is TGCGCCAGCAGCCAAGGACCCAGACAGGGGGGTGGCTACACCTTC.

The gene calls are TRBV5-6 and TRBJ2-3; either TRBD1 or TRBD2 may supply D (5 bases each). The CDR3 covers 15 residues. V dropped 1 base and J dropped 5 bases, with 14 bases sitting between them. Looked up from germline, CDR1 is SGHDT and CDR2 is YYEEEE. This CDR3 reads CASSLFWGSGDTQYF. In nucleotides, the CDR3 is TGTGCCAGCAGCTTGTTCTGGGGGAGTGGAGATACGCAGTATTTT.

There are many counts of this clonotype. The rearrangement joins TRBV28 to TRBJ2-3, with 8 bases aligning to TRBD2. J lost 4 bases, V lost 1 base, and 4 bases had no gene match. Germline V gene lookup returns CDR1 MDHEN and CDR2 SYDVKM. The length of the CDR3 is 15 residues. In nucleotides, the CDR3 is TGTGCCAGCAGTTTATTATCGGGAGGGCCAGATACGCAGTATTTT. Translation gives CASSLLSGGPDTQYF.

This clonotype was detected ten times or more. The chain has TRBV28 and TRBJ2-1, with 9 bases that match TRBD2. Germline V gives CDR1 MDHEN, CDR2 SYDVKM. The length of the CDR3 is 15 residues. V was pared by 4 bases and J by 4 bases, with 5 bases of the junction left unmatched. This chain's CDR3 is CASSSILAGYNEQFF. CDR3 nucleotides: TGTGCCAGCAGTTCGATCCTAGCGGGATACAATGAGCAGTTCTTC.

The chain combines TRBV19 with TRBJ2-4; D is unclear. The CDR3 has 15 residues. Trimming took off 2 bases at V and 1 base at J, with 9 bases between the two ends. Germline lookup yields CDR1 LNHDA and CDR2 SQIVND (reference sequence). The CDR3 is CASSISVDAKNIQYF. In nucleotides, the CDR3 is TGTGCCAGTAGTATATCGGTGGACGCCAAAAACATTCAGTACTTC.

This clonotype was recorded a few times. The rearrangement links TRBV12-3 or TRBV12-4 to TRBJ2-7, with 7 bases aligning to TRBD1. The V gene end was trimmed by 7 bases and the J gene end by 3 bases; junction bases not matched to a gene: 6. There are 13 residues in the CDR3. The CDR3 here is CASTSPGGYEQYF. The CDR3 DNA follows: TGTGCCAGCACCAGCCCAGGGGGCTACGAGCAGTACTTC.

The rearrangement uses TRBV24-1 and TRBJ1-2; D unresolved. This CDR3 spans 12 amino acids. V lost 3 bases, J lost 4 bases, and 5 bases lay in between. Per the germline V gene, CDR1 is KGHDR and CDR2 is SFDVKD. The DNA for the CDR3 is TGTGCCACCAGTGATATGTCCTATGGCTACACCTTC. Amino acid sequence: CATSDMSYGYTF.

This chain connects TRBV2 to TRBJ1-5; D remains unclear. CDR1 and CDR2 (germline): SNHLY, FYNNEI. CDR3 length: 17 residues. The ends were cut back, 2 bases at V and 5 bases at J, with 19 bases in the middle. The CDR3 here is CASSERVAGGNHQPQHF. CDR3 DNA: TGTGCCAGCAGTGAACGGGTCGCAGGCGGGAATCATCAGCCCCAGCATTTT.

The chain is built from TRBV3-1 and TRBJ2-7; TRBD2 matches at 13 bases. V gave up 4 bases and J gave up 6 bases; unmatched junction bases: 0. This CDR3 region has 13 residues. Germline CDR1 LGHDT, CDR2 YNNKEL (reference sequence). This chain's CDR3 is CASSRLAGGEQYF. In DNA, the CDR3 is TGTGCCAGCAGCCGACTAGCGGGAGGCGAGCAGTACTTC.

This clonotype occurred many times. The CDR3 DNA follows: TGTGCCTGGAGTTCCCCGAACACTGAAGCTTTCTTT. It is translated as CAWSSPNTEAFF. The rearrangement links TRBV30 to TRBJ1-1; D unclear. The V gene's germline CDR1 is GTSNPN and CDR2 SVGIG (reference sequence). CDR3 length equals 12 residues. Trimming took off 2 bases at V and 1 base at J, with 5 bases between the two ends.

In this sample, this clonotype turned up many times. The J gene is TRBJ2-1, the V gene TRBV28; possibly TRBD2 for D (5 bases). Trimming pared 10 bases from V and 5 bases from J, leaving 12 bases between. The CDR3 has 12 residues. Germline values: CDR1 MDHEN, CDR2 SYDVKM. The CDR3 spells CATNRRDNEQFF. CDR3 DNA sequence: TGTGCCACCAACCGGCGGGACAATGAGCAGTTCTTC.

Only a few counts were recorded for this clonotype. The chain employs TRBV19 and TRBJ1-4; D possibly corresponds to TRBD1 (5 bases). The CDR3 consists of 16 residues. Germline V gene sequence: CDR1 LNHDA, CDR2 SQIVND (reference sequence). V dropped 5 bases and J dropped 0 bases, with 13 bases sitting between them. The CDR3 here is CASSSNRGPTNEKLFF. For the CDR3, the DNA is TGTGCCAGTAGTTCCAACCGGGGCCCAACTAATGAAAAACTGTTTTTT.

This clonotype came up many times. CDR3 coding DNA: TGTGCCAGCAGACCAGCCGGACTCCTGACGAGAGAGCAGTACTTC. Protein: CASRPAGLLTREQYF. The chain recombines TRBV28 with TRBJ2-7; the D gene is possibly TRBD2 (5 bases). V lost 6 bases, J lost 7 bases, and 22 bases lay in between. This CDR3 is 15 amino acids long. CDR1 and CDR2 from the germline V gene are MDHEN and SYDVKM.

The chain has TRBV19 and TRBJ1-2, with 7 bases lining up with TRBD1. CDR3 length equals 12 residues. Germline assignment: CDR1 LNHDA and CDR2 SQIVND (reference sequence). V lost 3 bases and J lost 6; bases outside the gene matches: 1. The CDR3: CASSMGQHGYTF. The CDR3 DNA reads TGTGCCAGTAGTATGGGACAGCATGGCTACACCTTC.

The rearrangement uses TRBV30 and TRBJ2-3; 9 positions match TRBD1. The V gene end was trimmed by 4 bases and the J gene end by 3 bases; junction bases not matched to a gene: 2. Germline-derived CDR1 and CDR2 are GTSNPN and SVGIG (reference sequence). This CDR3 region has 13 residues. CDR3 protein: CAWKGTGTDTQYF. Written as DNA, the CDR3 is TGTGCCTGGAAAGGGACAGGGACAGATACGCAGTATTTT.

This clonotype was recorded at least ten times. V and J are TRBV29-1 and TRBJ2-2; D possibly corresponds to TRBD1 (6 bases). This CDR3 is 15 amino acids long. V was pared by 1 base and J by 7 bases, with 16 bases between. The germline V gene encodes CDR1 SQVTM and CDR2 ANQGSEA. The CDR3 DNA reads TGCAGCGTTGAAGGGACAGTTAACAAGGACGGGGAGCTGTTTTTT. Its protein product is CSVEGTVNKDGELFF.